One sample yielded the 27 T cell receptor beta chains listed below, sequenced in a study of Graves' ophthalmopathy and Graves' hyperthyroidism. Amplification from RNA transcripts yielded the TCR beta CDR3 regions. An opening RT-PCR round employed HTBI primers and preceded a second-round multiplex PCR. TCRdb reanalysed the multiplex PCR reads using MiXCR and keeps one entry per CDR3 protein. There are over a million distinct CDR3 sequences in the sample; less than 45% occur only once, and approximately 10% lies in the top ten. Sequenced sample: peripheral blood or thyroid tissue (not recorded which). The receptors shown here come from an adult man with Graves' hyperthyroidism.

The chain's CDR3 is CAISPPGQGFGYTF. CDR3 DNA sequence: TGTGCCATCAGTCCCCCCGGACAGGGATTTGGCTACACCTTC. This chain joins TRBV10-3 and TRBJ1-2; TRBD1 matches 8 bases. V lost 5 bases to trimming and J lost 7 bases; unmatched junction nucleotides: 9. Germline V lookup: CDR1 ENHRY, CDR2 SYGVKD. The length of the CDR3 is 14 residues.

To note about this clonotype: Possible read error: a much larger clone is one base away. The rearrangement links TRBV20-1 to TRBJ1-1; no definite D call. Germline values: CDR1 DFQATT, CDR2 SNEGSKA (reference sequence). The CDR3 consists of 16 residues. The CDR3 DNA is TGCAGTGCTGACTTAACTGGTAAAAAGGCGAACACTGGAGCTTTCTTT. Its protein product is CSADLTGKKANTGAFF.

The CDR3 sequence is CRDGQGRVTEAFF. Here the CDR3 DNA reads TGCAGAGACGGACAGGGTCGGGTCACTGAAGCTTTCTTT. The chain has TRBV20-1 and TRBJ1-1; 8 positions match TRBD1. The germline V gene encodes CDR1 DFQATT and CDR2 SNEGSKA (reference sequence). The CDR3 contains 13 residues.

This clonotype came up a few times. The chain is built from TRBV2 and TRBJ2-2, with D perhaps TRBD1 (6 bases). Germline V gene sequence: CDR1 SNHLY, CDR2 FYNNEI. With 2 bases removed from V and 4 bases from J, the gap between germline ends came to 14 bases. This CDR3 has 16 amino acids. CDR3 sequence: CASSEPRYRATGELFF. The CDR3 DNA is TGTGCCAGCAGTGAACCGCGCTACAGGGCCACCGGGGAGCTGTTTTTT.

This sequence joins TRBV4-1 and TRBJ1-5, with D perhaps matching TRBD1 (5 bases). The CDR3 covers 17 residues. In germline, CDR1 is MGHRA, CDR2 YSYEKL. Trimming left V 2 bases short and J 6 bases short, with 20 bases between. CDR3 sequence: CASSQFLGAGGSQPQHF. CDR3 nucleotides: TGCGCCAGCAGCCAATTCCTAGGGGCTGGCGGAAGTCAGCCCCAGCATTTT.

This clonotype occurred many times. The chain is built from TRBV7-8 and TRBJ2-5, with 15 nucleotides matching TRBD2. CDR3 size: 14 residues. V dropped 5 bases and J dropped 5; count of bases not matched to a gene: 0. Per germline, CDR1 SGHVS and CDR2 FQNEAQ. The CDR3 DNA reads as TGTGCCAGCAGCGGGACTAGCGGGAGGGAGACCCAGTACTTC. Protein: CASSGTSGRETQYF.

This clonotype has a handful of counts. CDR3 nucleotides: TGTGCCAGCAGCTCGTCGTTCCTCGAAGGGGAGACCCAGTACTTC. It specifies CASSSSFLEGETQYF. The V gene is TRBV11-2, the J gene TRBJ2-5; unclear D gene. V lost 4 bases, J lost 5 bases, and 17 bases lay in between. Per germline, CDR1 SGHAT and CDR2 FQNNGV. CDR3 length: 15 residues.

The table lists this clonotype with many counts. The chain employs TRBV7-9 and TRBJ1-1; D call uncertain. The V gene's germline CDR1 is SEHNR and CDR2 FQNEAQ (reference sequence). Trimming shortened V by 9 bases and J by 2 bases, and 7 bases separated the two germline ends. This CDR3 is built from 11 residues. CDR3 amino acids: CASYSNTEAFF. In nucleotides, the CDR3 is TGTGCCAGTTACAGCAACACTGAAGCTTTCTTT.

In this sample, this clonotype turned up a few times. This chain links TRBV4-3 with TRBJ2-7; 7 bases agree with TRBD2. V lost 0 bases and J lost 5; bases outside the gene matches: 4. CDR1 is LGHNA, CDR2 YSLEER, per germline. The CDR3 is 14 residues long. CDR3 sequence: CASSQDLGTNEQYF. In nucleotides, the CDR3 is TGCGCCAGCAGCCAAGATTTAGGGACTAACGAGCAGTACTTC.

This chain links TRBV7-6 with TRBJ1-2, with 7 bases identical to TRBD1. V lost 6 bases to trimming and J lost 8 bases; unmatched junction nucleotides: 18. The CDR3 contains 16 residues. Germline V gene sequence: CDR1 SGHVS, CDR2 FNYEAQ. In nucleotides, the CDR3 is TGTGCCAGCAGTGCACAGCAGCGAGACAGGGTGAAGGGCTACACCTTC. Protein product: CASSAQQRDRVKGYTF. Full variable domain (missing parts from reference TRBV7-6 and TRBJ1-2): GAGVSQSPRYKVTKRGQDVALRCDPISGHVSLYWYRQALGQGPEFLTYFNYEAQQDKSGLPNDRFSAERPEGSISTLTIQRTEQRDSAMYRCASSAQQRDRVKGYTFGSGTRLTVV.

This clonotype was detected once. Germline is not matched at one junction end, which may reflect a read error. The chain combines TRBV10-3 with TRBJ2-7; 9 positions match TRBD1. Germline V lookup: CDR1 ENHRY, CDR2 SYGVKD. The CDR3 length is 12 residues. This CDR3 reads CATGDREYERYF. The CDR3 DNA follows: TGTGCCACCGGGGACAGGGAATACGAGCGGTACTTC.

This clonotype was seen ten or more times. The V and J genes are TRBV29-1 and TRBJ2-7; TRBD1 is a possible D gene (6 bases). The CDR3 runs 12 residues. Trimming left V 6 bases short and J 0 bases short, with 9 bases between. In germline, CDR1 is SQVTM, CDR2 ANQGSEA. The DNA for the CDR3 is TGCAGCGTGGGACACCACTCCTACGAGCAGTACTTC. Amino acid sequence: CSVGHHSYEQYF.

This clonotype was picked up a small number of times. The rearrangement links TRBV29-1 to TRBJ2-3; D is unclear. Germline CDR1 is SQVTM and CDR2 is ANQGSEA. V was trimmed by 3 bases and J by 0 bases, leaving 4 bases between them. The CDR3 runs to 12 residues. The CDR3 DNA sequence: TGCAGCGTTGATTTTAGCACAGATACGCAGTATTTT. As protein: CSVDFSTDTQYF.

This clonotype has at least ten counts. Here the CDR3 reads CASSDGTGVNQPQHF. As DNA, the CDR3 is TGCGCCAGCAGCGACGGGACAGGGGTCAATCAGCCCCAGCATTTT. V usage is TRBV5-1 and J usage is TRBJ1-5; TRBD1 matches at 10 bases. The CDR3 extends over 15 amino acids. Germline lookup yields CDR1 SGHRS and CDR2 YFSETQ. Unmatched junction bases numbered 4, after V lost 4 bases and J lost 3 bases.

V is TRBV12-3 or TRBV12-4 and J is TRBJ1-4, with D unclear. Trimming took 6 bases from V and 8 from J, leaving 13 bases between them. CDR3 length: 13 amino acids. CDR3 sequence reads: CASSQTHTEKLFF. The DNA for the CDR3 is TGTGCCAGCAGCCAGACACACACAGAAAAACTGTTTTTT.

The chain has TRBV7-2 and TRBJ1-1, with 9 positions matching TRBD1. The CDR3 has 13 residues. J gave up 11 bases and V 4 bases, and 8 bases lay outside the gene matches. Germline V gene sequence: CDR1 SGHTA, CDR2 FQGNSA. For the CDR3, the DNA is TGTGCCAGCAGCTCCCGGGACAGGGCAACGGCTTTCTTT. Amino acids: CASSSRDRATAFF.

This clonotype showed up just a few times. The rearrangement joins TRBV7-2 to TRBJ1-6; D gene ambiguous. Germline V lookup: CDR1 SGHTA, CDR2 FQGNSA. V shed 8 bases and J shed 10 bases, with 24 bases lying between them. There are 16 residues in the CDR3. In DNA, the CDR3 is TGTGCCAGCGCCCCCCTCGGGCAGGATCACAGATCACCCCTCCACTTT. Its protein is CASAPLGQDHRSPLHF.

The chain employs TRBV7-8 and TRBJ1-2; 8 positions match TRBD1. The ends lost 2 bases at V and 6 bases at J; junction bases unmatched: 20. Germline V gene lookup returns CDR1 SGHVS and CDR2 FQNEAQ. The CDR3 runs to 19 residues. The CDR3 DNA follows: TGTGCCAGCAGCTTACCCATTGAGGACAGGGTGGGGATAGTCGATGGCTACACCTTC. Translating gives CASSLPIEDRVGIVDGYTF.

This clonotype was detected many times. This chain uses TRBV10-3 with TRBJ1-2, with D unresolved. Trimming removed 3 bases at V and 0 bases at J, with 5 bases between. The CDR3 is 13 amino acids. Germline V gene data show CDR1 as ENHRY and CDR2 as SYGVKD. CDR3 coding DNA: TGTGCCATCAGTGAATGGGCTAACTATGGCTACACCTTC. It specifies CAISEWANYGYTF.

This clonotype came up many times. The chain is built from TRBV20-1 and TRBJ2-5; weak D call: TRBD2 (6 bases). V lost 3 bases, J lost 9 bases, and 17 bases lay in between. From germline, CDR1 is DFQATT and CDR2 SNEGSKA (reference sequence). CDR3 size: 13 residues. CDR3 protein: CSARTSPYLAQYF. The CDR3 DNA reads as TGCAGTGCTAGGACTAGTCCGTACTTGGCCCAGTACTTC.

The table lists this clonotype with many counts. The V call is TRBV7-8, the J call TRBJ2-5; no clear D. V was shortened by 6 bases and J by 3 bases, with 8 bases between the two germline ends. This CDR3 spans 12 amino acids. Germline V gives CDR1 SGHVS, CDR2 FQNEAQ. The CDR3 DNA is TGTGCCAGCAGTCGGACCAAAGAGACCCAGTACTTC. Residues: CASSRTKETQYF.

V usage is TRBV9 and J usage is TRBJ1-1; 7 nucleotides agree with TRBD1. Losses at the gene ends were 4 bases for V and 10 bases for J; bases not matched to a gene: 10. The germline CDR1 and CDR2 sequences are SGDLS and YYNGEE. The CDR3 is 13 residues long. CDR3 amino acids: CASSPQGGKGAFF. CDR3 coding DNA: TGTGCCAGCAGCCCCCAGGGGGGGAAAGGAGCTTTCTTT.

The chain employs TRBV12-3 or TRBV12-4 and TRBJ2-2; 9 bases fit TRBD1. The CDR3 has 16 residues. V was pared by 3 bases and J by 4 bases, with 6 bases of the junction left unmatched. The CDR3 sequence: CASSLAGTGTTGELFF. The CDR3 nucleotides read TGTGCCAGCAGTTTGGCCGGGACAGGGACCACCGGGGAGCTGTTTTTT.

The V call is TRBV28, the J call TRBJ2-5; no reliable D call. The CDR3 length is 16 residues. CDR1 and CDR2 from the germline V gene are MDHEN and SYDVKM. V was trimmed by 4 bases and J by 1 base, leaving 16 bases between them. CDR3 sequence (DNA): TGTGCCAGCAGTTCTCTCTCCGGGTGGGTCCAAGAGACCCAGTACTTC. Translation gives CASSSLSGWVQETQYF.

The J gene is TRBJ1-6, the V gene TRBV6-5, with 7 nucleotides matching TRBD1. CDR3 length equals 15 residues. Trimming at V came to 4 bases and at J to 9 bases, leaving 9 bases not matched to a gene. CDR1 and CDR2 (germline): MNHEY, SVGAGI. CDR3 sequence (DNA): TGTGCCAGCAGTTTAAAGCCACAGGGGCCTTCACCCCTCCACTTT. It translates to CASSLKPQGPSPLHF.

This clonotype has only one observation. CDR3 sequence (DNA): TGTGCCAGCAGTTTTTCGGGGACAGATGGCTACGAGCAGTACTTC. Residues: CASSFSGTDGYEQYF. This chain links TRBV28 with TRBJ2-7; the match to TRBD1 covers 7 bases. The CDR3 is made up of 15 amino acids. Germline CDR1 and CDR2: MDHEN and SYDVKM. J gave up 3 bases and V 3 bases, and 8 bases lay outside the gene matches.

In regard to this clonotype: One junction end does not reproduce the germline sequence, and a read error may be involved. The chain couples TRBV7-9 to TRBJ1-5, with TRBD1 identical over 7 bases. The V gene's germline CDR1 is SEHNR and CDR2 FQNEAQ (reference sequence). This CDR3 has 16 amino acids. CDR3 DNA: TGCGCCAGCAGCCAAAACAGGGGATTCGGCAATCAGCCCCAGCATTTT. This sequence encodes CASSQNRGFGNQPQHF.